This TCR beta chain stems from a study of blood T cell repertoires in COVID-19. Looking at the study overall: The United States, Italy and Spain supplied acute and convalescent COVID-19 samples.

CDR1 and CDR2 (germline): SGHTS, YDEGEE. V was shortened by 6 bases and J by 7 bases, with 19 bases between the two germline ends. CDR3 length: 15 residues. Original handling: By means of reference gene primer amplification, nucleated cell counts were estimated. Profiling relied on immunoSEQ multiplex PCR, and the TCRdb table lists in-frame clones only, not all of them. Clone size and the V and J calls come from that table; the DNA yielded D and trimming. The table lists 30,000 to 40,000 clones, 88% of them singletons. The V call is TRBV5-8, the J call TRBJ1-4; possibly TRBD1 for D (6 bases). Source material: peripheral blood. This TCR was recovered from a man in his 60s with active COVID-19. DNA of the CDR3: TGTGCCAGCAAGAGATGGGACAAGCTGAGTGAAAAACTGTTTTTT. Residues: CASKRWDKLSEKLFF.